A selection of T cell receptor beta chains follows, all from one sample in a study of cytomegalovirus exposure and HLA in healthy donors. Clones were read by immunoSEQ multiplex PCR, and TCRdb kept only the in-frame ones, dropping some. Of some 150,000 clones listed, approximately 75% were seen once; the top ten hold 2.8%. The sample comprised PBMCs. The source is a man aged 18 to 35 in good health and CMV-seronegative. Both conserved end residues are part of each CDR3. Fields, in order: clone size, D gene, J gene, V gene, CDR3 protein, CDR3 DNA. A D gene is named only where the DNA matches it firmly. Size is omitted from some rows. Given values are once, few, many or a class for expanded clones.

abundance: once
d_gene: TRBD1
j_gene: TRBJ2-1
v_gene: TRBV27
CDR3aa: CASSFGTGGLGEQFF
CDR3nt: TGTGCCAGCAGTTTTGGGACAGGGGGCCTAGGTGAGCAGTTCTTC

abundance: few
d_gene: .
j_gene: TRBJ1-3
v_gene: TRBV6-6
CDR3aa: CASSYEPRGGNTIYF
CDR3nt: TGTGCCAGCAGTTACGAGCCCCGAGGCGGAAACACCATATATTTT

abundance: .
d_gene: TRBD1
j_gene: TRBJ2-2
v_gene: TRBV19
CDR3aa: CASSPRGQGAGTGELFF
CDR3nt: TGTGCCAGTAGTCCCAGGGGACAGGGGGCAGGCACCGGGGAGCTGTTTTTT

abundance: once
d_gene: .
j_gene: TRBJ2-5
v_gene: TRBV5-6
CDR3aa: CASSFPGLFQETQYF
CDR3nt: TGTGCCAGCAGCTTTCCGGGGTTATTTCAAGAGACCCAGTACTTC

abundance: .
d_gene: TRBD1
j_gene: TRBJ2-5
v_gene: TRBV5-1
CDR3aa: CASSLTGQQVETQYF
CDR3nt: TGCGCCAGCAGCTTGACGGGACAGCAGGTAGAGACCCAGTACTTC

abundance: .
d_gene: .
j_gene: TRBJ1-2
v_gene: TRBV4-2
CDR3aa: CASSQDRTVNYGYTF
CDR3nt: TGTGCCAGCAGCCAAGATCGGACAGTAAACTATGGCTACACCTTC

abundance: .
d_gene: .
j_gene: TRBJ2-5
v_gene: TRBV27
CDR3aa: CASSFHREETQYF
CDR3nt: TGTGCCAGCAGTTTCCACAGGGAAGAGACCCAGTACTTC

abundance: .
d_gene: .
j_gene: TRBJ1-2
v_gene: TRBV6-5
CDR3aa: CASSYSRSGYGYTF
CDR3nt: TGTGCCAGCAGTTACTCGAGGTCGGGCTATGGCTACACCTTC

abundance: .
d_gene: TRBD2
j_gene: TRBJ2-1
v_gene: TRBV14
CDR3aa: CASSQDTVTILAAPDNEQFF
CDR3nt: TGTGCCAGCAGCCAAGACACCGTAACCATTCTAGCGGCGCCGGACAATGAGCAGTTCTTC

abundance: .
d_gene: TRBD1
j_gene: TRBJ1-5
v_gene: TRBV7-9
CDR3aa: CASSLGTGGLLNQPQHF
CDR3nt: TGTGCCAGCAGCTTAGGTACAGGGGGACTCTTGAATCAGCCCCAGCATTTT

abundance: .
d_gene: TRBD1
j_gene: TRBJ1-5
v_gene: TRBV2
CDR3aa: CASRVDRVGGQPQHF
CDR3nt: TGTGCCAGCAGGGTGGACAGGGTGGGAGGTCAGCCCCAGCATTTT

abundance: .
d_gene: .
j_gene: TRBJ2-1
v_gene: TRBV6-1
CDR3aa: CASSYNEQFF
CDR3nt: TGTGCCAGCTCTTACAATGAGCAGTTCTTC

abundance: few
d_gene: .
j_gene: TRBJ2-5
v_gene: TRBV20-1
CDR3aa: CSVYQETQYF
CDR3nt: TGCAGTGTTTATCAAGAGACCCAGTACTTC

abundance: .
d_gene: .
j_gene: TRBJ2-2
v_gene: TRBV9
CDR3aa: CASSVSSASGELFF
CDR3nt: TGTGCCAGCAGCGTAAGCAGCGCTAGCGGGGAGCTGTTTTTT

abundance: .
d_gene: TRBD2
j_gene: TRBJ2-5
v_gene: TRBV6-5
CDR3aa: CASSPLAGGPETQYF
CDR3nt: TGTGCCAGCAGCCCTCTAGCGGGGGGGCCGGAGACCCAGTACTTC

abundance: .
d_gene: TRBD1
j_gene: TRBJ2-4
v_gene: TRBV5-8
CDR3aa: CASSLGQAF
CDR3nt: TGTGCCAGCAGCTTAGGACAGGCCTTC

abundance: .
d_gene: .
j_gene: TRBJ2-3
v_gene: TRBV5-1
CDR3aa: CASSRERATDTQYF
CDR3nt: TGCGCCAGCAGCCGAGAGAGGGCAACGGATACGCAGTATTTT

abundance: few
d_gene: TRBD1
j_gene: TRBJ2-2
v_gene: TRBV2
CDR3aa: CASKNRDRAAGELFF
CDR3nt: TGTGCCAGCAAGAACCGGGACAGGGCGGCCGGGGAGCTGTTTTTT

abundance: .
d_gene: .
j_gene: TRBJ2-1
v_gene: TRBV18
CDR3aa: CASSPQTNNNEQFF
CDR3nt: TGTGCCAGCTCACCACAAACCAACAACAATGAGCAGTTCTTC

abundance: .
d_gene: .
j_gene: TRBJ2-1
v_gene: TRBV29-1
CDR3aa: CSVGGQSNSYNEQFF
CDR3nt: TGCAGCGTTGGTGGGCAGTCAAACTCCTACAATGAGCAGTTCTTC

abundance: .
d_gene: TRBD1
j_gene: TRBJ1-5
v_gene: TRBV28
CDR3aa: CASRPTGGAGQPQHF
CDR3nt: TGTGCCAGCAGACCGACAGGGGGCGCCGGACAGCCCCAGCATTTT

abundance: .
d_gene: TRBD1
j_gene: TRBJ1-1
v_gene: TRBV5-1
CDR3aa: CASSFGAGGAYIEAFF
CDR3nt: TGCGCCAGCAGCTTTGGGGCAGGGGGCGCCTACATTGAAGCTTTCTTT

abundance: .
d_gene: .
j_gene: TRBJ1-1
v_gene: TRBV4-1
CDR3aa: CASSQLGDMNTEAFF
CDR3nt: TGCGCCAGCAGCCAACTAGGGGACATGAACACTGAAGCTTTCTTT

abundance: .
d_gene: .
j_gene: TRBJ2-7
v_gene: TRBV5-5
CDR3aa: CASRFPGHGSYEQYF
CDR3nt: TGTGCCAGCAGATTTCCGGGACACGGCTCCTACGAGCAGTACTTC

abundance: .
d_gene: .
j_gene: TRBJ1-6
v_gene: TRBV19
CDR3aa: CASSPTGTGNSPLHF
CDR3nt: TGTGCCAGTAGCCCAACCGGGACTGGAAATTCACCCCTCCACTTT

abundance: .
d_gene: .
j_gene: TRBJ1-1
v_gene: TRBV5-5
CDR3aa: CASSPIPGGGEAFF
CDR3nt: TGTGCCAGCAGCCCGATCCCGGGGGGAGGTGAAGCTTTCTTT

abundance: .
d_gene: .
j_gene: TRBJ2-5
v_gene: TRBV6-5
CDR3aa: CASGYPLGETQYF
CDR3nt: TGTGCCAGCGGATACCCGCTGGGCGAGACCCAGTACTTC

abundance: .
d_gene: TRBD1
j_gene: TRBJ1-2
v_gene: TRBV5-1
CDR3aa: CASSLERDRDLRGYTF
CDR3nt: TGCGCCAGCAGCTTGGAGCGGGACAGGGATTTAAGAGGCTACACCTTC

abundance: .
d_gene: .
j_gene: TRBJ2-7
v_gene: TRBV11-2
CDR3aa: CASSSPTGSYEQYF
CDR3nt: TGTGCCAGCAGCTCCCCGACAGGATCCTACGAGCAGTACTTC

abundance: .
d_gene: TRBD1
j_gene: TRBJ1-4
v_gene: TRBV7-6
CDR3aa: CASSPTGGPEKLFF
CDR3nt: TGTGCCAGCAGCCCAACAGGGGGCCCTGAAAAACTGTTTTTT

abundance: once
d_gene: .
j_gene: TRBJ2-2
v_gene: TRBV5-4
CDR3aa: CASSLGGATNTGELFF
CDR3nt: TGTGCCAGCAGCTTGGGTGGGGCCACGAACACCGGGGAGCTGTTTTTT

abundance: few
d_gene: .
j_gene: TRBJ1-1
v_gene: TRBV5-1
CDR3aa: CASSLPGMTEAFF
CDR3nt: TGCGCCAGCAGCTTGCCAGGGATGACTGAAGCTTTCTTT

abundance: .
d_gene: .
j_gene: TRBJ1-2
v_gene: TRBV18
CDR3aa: CASSPTSSSAGANYGYTF
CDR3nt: TGTGCCAGCTCACCGACCTCTTCGAGTGCAGGGGCTAACTATGGCTACACCTTC

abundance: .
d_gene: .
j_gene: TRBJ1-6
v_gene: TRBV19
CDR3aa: CASSIRSGVGVSPLHF
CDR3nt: TGTGCCAGTAGTATACGGTCGGGGGTGGGAGTTTCACCCCTCCACTTT

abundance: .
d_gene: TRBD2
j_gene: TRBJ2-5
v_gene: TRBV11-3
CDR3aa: CASSAWDTPGGETQYF
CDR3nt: TGTGCCAGCAGCGCCTGGGACACCCCGGGGGGGGAGACCCAGTACTTC

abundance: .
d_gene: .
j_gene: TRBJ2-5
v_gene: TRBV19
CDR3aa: CASRGAGVVTQYF
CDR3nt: TGTGCCAGTAGGGGGGCGGGGGTGGTGACCCAGTACTTC

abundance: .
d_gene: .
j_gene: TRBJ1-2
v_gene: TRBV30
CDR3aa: CAWSVQGTGGYTF
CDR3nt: TGTGCCTGGAGTGTACAAGGCACAGGAGGCTACACCTTC

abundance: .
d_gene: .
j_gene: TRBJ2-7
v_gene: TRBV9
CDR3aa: CASSVVADSYEQYF
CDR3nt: TGTGCCAGCAGCGTAGTGGCGGACTCCTACGAGCAGTACTTC

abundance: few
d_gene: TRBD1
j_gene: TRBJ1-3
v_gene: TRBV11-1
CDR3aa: CASSRTGSLGNTIYF
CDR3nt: TGTGCCAGCAGCCGGACAGGGTCACTTGGAAACACCATATATTTT

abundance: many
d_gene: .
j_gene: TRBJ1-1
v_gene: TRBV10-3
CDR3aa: CAISGPGQHQAFF
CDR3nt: TGTGCCATCAGTGGCCCCGGACAACACCAAGCTTTCTTT

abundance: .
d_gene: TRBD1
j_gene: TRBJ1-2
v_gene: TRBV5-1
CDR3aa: CASSLPGTGGQGYTF
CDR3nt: TGCGCCAGCAGCTTACCCGGGACAGGGGGCCAAGGCTACACCTTC

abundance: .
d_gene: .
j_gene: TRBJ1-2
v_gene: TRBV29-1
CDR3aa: CSVEGRGRNYGYTF
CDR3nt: TGCAGCGTTGAGGGCAGGGGAAGAAACTATGGCTACACCTTC

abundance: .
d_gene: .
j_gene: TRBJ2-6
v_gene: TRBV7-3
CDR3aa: CASSETGTGANVLTF
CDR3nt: TGTGCCAGCAGCGAAACAGGGACTGGGGCCAACGTCCTGACTTTC

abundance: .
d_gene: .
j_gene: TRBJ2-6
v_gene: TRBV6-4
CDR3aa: CASSAGTALGGANVLTF
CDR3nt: TGTGCCAGCAGCGCGGGGACGGCACTGGGGGGGGCCAACGTCCTGACTTTC

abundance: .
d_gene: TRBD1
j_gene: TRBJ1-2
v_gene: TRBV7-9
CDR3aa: CSSSPGQGYGYTF
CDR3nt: TGTTCCAGCAGCCCCGGACAGGGGTATGGCTACACCTTC

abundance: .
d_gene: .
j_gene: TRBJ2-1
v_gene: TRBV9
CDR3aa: CASSVSARHLRENEQFF
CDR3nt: TGTGCCAGCAGCGTGAGTGCGAGACACCTACGGGAGAATGAGCAGTTCTTC

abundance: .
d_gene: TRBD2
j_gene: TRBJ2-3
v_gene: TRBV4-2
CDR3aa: CASSQGLAGGEDTQYF
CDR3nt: TGTGCCAGCAGCCAAGGACTAGCGGGGGGTGAAGATACGCAGTATTTT

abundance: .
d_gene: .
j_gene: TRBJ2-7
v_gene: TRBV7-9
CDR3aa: CASSLTVSEQYF
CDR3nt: TGTGCCAGCAGCCTGACAGTGTCCGAGCAGTACTTC

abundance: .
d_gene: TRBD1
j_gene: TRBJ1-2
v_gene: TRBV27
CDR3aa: CASSSEGAGDYGYTF
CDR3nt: TGTGCCAGCAGTTCCGAGGGGGCTGGTGACTATGGCTACACCTTC

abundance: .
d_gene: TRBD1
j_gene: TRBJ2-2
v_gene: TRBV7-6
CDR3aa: CASSSRDSLTGELFF
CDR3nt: TGTGCCAGCAGCTCCAGGGACAGTTTAACCGGGGAGCTGTTTTTT

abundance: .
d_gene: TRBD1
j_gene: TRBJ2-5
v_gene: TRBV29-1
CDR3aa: CSVVPGGGQGVFETQYF
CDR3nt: TGCAGCGTTGTTCCAGGGGGGGGACAGGGGGTCTTTGAGACCCAGTACTTC

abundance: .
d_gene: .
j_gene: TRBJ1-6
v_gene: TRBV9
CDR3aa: CASSGGQSIPLHF
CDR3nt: TGTGCCAGCAGCGGCGGACAGTCGATACCCCTCCACTTT

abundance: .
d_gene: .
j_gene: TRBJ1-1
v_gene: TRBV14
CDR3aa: CASSQVGQLNTEAFF
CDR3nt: TGTGCCAGCAGCCAAGTGGGACAACTGAACACTGAAGCTTTCTTT

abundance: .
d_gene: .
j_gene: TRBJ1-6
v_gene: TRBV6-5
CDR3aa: CATRPQRGLNSPLHF
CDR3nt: TGTGCCACTAGACCCCAAAGGGGCCTTAATTCACCCCTCCACTTT

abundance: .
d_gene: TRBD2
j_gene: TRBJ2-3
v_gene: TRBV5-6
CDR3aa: CASSLDGGWDTQYF
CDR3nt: TGTGCCAGCAGCTTAGACGGGGGGTGGGATACGCAGTATTTT

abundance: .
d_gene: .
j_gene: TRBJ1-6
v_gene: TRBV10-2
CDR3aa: CASSGDSSYNSPLHF
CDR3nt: TGCGCCAGCAGTGGTGATAGCTCCTATAATTCACCCCTCCACTTT

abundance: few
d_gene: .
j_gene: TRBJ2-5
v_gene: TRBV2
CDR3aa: CASSEVAGSQETQYF
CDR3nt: TGTGCCAGCAGTGAAGTTGCGGGGAGTCAAGAGACCCAGTACTTC

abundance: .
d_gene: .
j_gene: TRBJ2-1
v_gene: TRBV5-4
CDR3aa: CASSSRGAYNEQFF
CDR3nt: TGTGCCAGCAGCTCACGGGGAGCCTACAATGAGCAGTTCTTC

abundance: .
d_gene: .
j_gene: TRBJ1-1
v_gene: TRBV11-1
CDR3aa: CASSRGYTEAFF
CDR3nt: TGTGCCAGCAGCCGGGGGTACACTGAAGCTTTCTTT